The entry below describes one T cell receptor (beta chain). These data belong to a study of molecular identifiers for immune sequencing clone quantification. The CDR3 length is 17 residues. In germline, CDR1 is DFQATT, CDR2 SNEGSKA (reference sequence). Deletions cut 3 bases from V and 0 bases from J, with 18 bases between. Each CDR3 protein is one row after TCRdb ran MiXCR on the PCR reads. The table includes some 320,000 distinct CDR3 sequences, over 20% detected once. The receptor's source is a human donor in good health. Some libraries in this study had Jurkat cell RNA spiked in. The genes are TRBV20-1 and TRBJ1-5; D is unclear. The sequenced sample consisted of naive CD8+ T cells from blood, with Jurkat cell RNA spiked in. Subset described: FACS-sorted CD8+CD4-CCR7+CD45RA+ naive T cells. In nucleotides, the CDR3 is TGCAGTGCTAGCACCGAGATAATGACCAATAGCAATCAGCCCCAGCATTTT. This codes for CSASTEIMTNSNQPQHF.